This entry lists 25 T cell receptor beta chains sequenced from one sample in a study of blood T cell repertoires in COVID-19. Measured with immunoSEQ multiplex PCR; TCRdb has only the in-frame clones, and not every one. The sample records 65,000 to 85,000 clones, approximately 82% being singletons. Sequencing used peripheral blood. These receptors all stem from a man aged 50 to 59 with active COVID-19.

The chain combines TRBV27 with TRBJ1-4; TRBD1 is a possible D gene (5 bases). With 4 bases removed from V and 0 bases from J, the gap between germline ends came to 9 bases. The CDR3 is 15 residues long. Germline CDR1 MNHEY, CDR2 SMNVEV (reference sequence). CDR3 bases: TGTGCCAGCAGTTGGCAGGGTACAACTAATGAAAAACTGTTTTTT. Protein product: CASSWQGTTNEKLFF.

This chain uses TRBV7-9 with TRBJ2-3, with 7 bases identical to TRBD1. Germline lookup yields CDR1 SEHNR and CDR2 FQNEAQ (reference sequence). The V and J ends lost 2 bases and 2 bases, in that order; junction bases with no gene match: 4. The CDR3 has 15 amino acids. The DNA of the CDR3 is TGTGCCAGCAGCTTAAACAGGGGACCCACAGATACGCAGTATTTT. Translation gives CASSLNRGPTDTQYF.

This clone has just one count. The chain employs TRBV21-1 and TRBJ2-5; TRBD1, as called in the table, went unchecked against the DNA. TRBV21-1 is marked as a pseudogene. The CDR3 length is 17 residues. The CDR3 nucleotides read TGTGCCAGCAGCAAAACCCTCGGACTCCCAGGGGGAGAGACCCAGTACTTC. Protein product: CASSKTLGLPGGETQYF.

V and J are TRBV10-2 and TRBJ2-7; possible D gene TRBD2, 5 bases. The CDR3 sequence is 12 residues long. Trimming cost V 2 bases and J 3 bases, with 5 bases left between them. Germline CDR1 reads WSHSY; CDR2 reads SAAADI. Here the CDR3 reads CASSEGLYEQYF. Written as DNA, the CDR3 is TGCGCCAGCAGTGAGGGACTCTACGAGCAGTACTTC.

The CDR3 DNA is TGTGCCAGCAGTTGGCAAAACGAGCAGTACTTC. It is translated as CASSWQNEQYF. This chain links TRBV28 with TRBJ2-7, with D uncertain. V dropped 4 bases and J dropped 5 bases, with 6 bases sitting between them. This CDR3 has 11 amino acids. Germline values: CDR1 MDHEN, CDR2 SYDVKM.

The V call is TRBV5-1, the J call TRBJ2-5, with 7 bases that match TRBD2. V was pared by 2 bases and J by 4 bases, with 2 bases of the junction left unmatched. Germline CDR1 reads SGHRS; CDR2 reads YFSETQ. CDR3 length: 13 amino acids. The DNA of the CDR3 is TGCGCCAGCAGCTTTGGACTAGGAGAGACCCAGTACTTC. It is translated as CASSFGLGETQYF.

This rearrangement joins TRBV14 to TRBJ2-5; 9 bases match TRBD2. This CDR3 has 15 amino acids. Trimming removed 2 bases from V and 5 bases from J; junction bases left unmatched: 6. Germline V CDR1 and CDR2: SGHDN, FVKESK. The CDR3 bases are TGTGCCAGCAGCCAACTGCGGGGGGGCGCGGAGACCCAGTACTTC. Translation: CASSQLRGGAETQYF.

The chain has TRBV6-2 or TRBV6-3 and TRBJ2-3; the match to TRBD2 covers 7 bases. This CDR3 contains 15 residues. V lost 6 bases to trimming and J lost 8 bases; unmatched junction nucleotides: 14. The V gene's germline CDR1 is MNHEY and CDR2 SVGEGT. This chain's CDR3 is CASSSWAGEETTQYF. CDR3 coding DNA: TGTGCCAGCAGCTCCTGGGCGGGAGAGGAGACTACGCAGTATTTT.

The chain uses TRBV18 and TRBJ2-5; D is ambiguous. This CDR3 comprises 13 residues. Germline-derived CDR1 and CDR2 are KGHSH and LQKENI. Trimming stripped 6 bases from V and 1 base from J, with 9 bases between. Here the CDR3 reads CASSSELQETQYF. The CDR3 coding sequence is TGTGCCAGCTCTTCGGAGCTCCAAGAGACCCAGTACTTC.

The rearrangement links TRBV3-1 (or the pseudogene TRBV3-2) to TRBJ1-4; 8 bases are shared with TRBD1. The CDR3 runs to 12 residues. Germline V gene sequence: CDR1 LGHDT, CDR2 YNNKEL (reference sequence). Losses at the gene ends were 1 base for V and 13 bases for J; bases not matched to a gene: 2. Written as DNA, the CDR3 is TGTGCCAGCAGCCAAGGAGGACAGGGACTGTTTTTT. This encodes CASSQGGQGLFF.

The chain joins TRBV5-4 to TRBJ1-4, with 9 bases lining up with TRBD1. From germline, CDR1 is SGHNT and CDR2 YYREEE (reference sequence). V was clipped by 5 bases and J by 7 bases; unmatched bases: 3. The CDR3 is 13 residues long. The CDR3 DNA reads as TGTGCCAGCAGGGACAGGGGTGGTGAAAAACTGTTTTTT. This codes for CASRDRGGEKLFF.

The rearrangement links TRBV6-5 to TRBJ2-1, with TRBD1 matching 8 bases. CDR1 is MNHEY and CDR2 is SVGAGI in the germline V gene. The CDR3 totals 15 residues. The V and J ends lost 7 bases and 0 bases, in that order; junction bases with no gene match: 5. The CDR3 sequence: CASMVDRGSYNEQFF. In DNA form, the CDR3 reads TGTGCCAGCATGGTAGACAGGGGCTCCTACAATGAGCAGTTCTTC.

The CDR3 loop reads CASSWGGGNYGYTF. In nucleotides, the CDR3 is TGTGCCAGCAGTTGGGGGGGCGGCAACTATGGCTACACCTTC. This chain joins TRBV28 and TRBJ1-2; D is possibly TRBD1 (6 bases). The CDR3 has 14 residues. V was shortened by 4 bases and J by 2 bases, with 11 bases between the two germline ends. Germline CDR1 and CDR2: MDHEN and SYDVKM.

This chain uses TRBV19 with TRBJ2-1, with 7 nucleotides matching TRBD2. CDR1 is LNHDA and CDR2 is SQIVND in the germline V gene (reference sequence). The CDR3 runs 14 residues. V lost 3 bases to trimming and J lost 5 bases; unmatched junction nucleotides: 4. The CDR3 DNA is TGTGCCAGTAGTATTTCGGGGGGAGACAATGAGCAGTTCTTC. Protein product: CASSISGGDNEQFF. Drawing the rest from reference TRBV19 and TRBJ2-1, the complete variable domain is DGGITQSPKYLFRKEGQNVTLSCEQNLNHDAMYWYRQDPGQGLRLIYYSQIVNDFQKGDIAEGYSVSREKKESFPLTVTSAQKNPTAFYLCASSISGGDNEQFFGPGTRLTVL.

The chain carries TRBV7-9 and TRBJ2-7; the match to TRBD1 covers 7 bases. The germline CDR1 and CDR2 sequences are SEHNR and FQNEAQ (reference sequence). This CDR3 is 15 amino acids long. Trimming cost V 1 base and J 2 bases; bases outside gene matches: 5. In DNA, the CDR3 is TGTGCCAGCAGCTTAGGTGGGACAGCTACCTACGAGCAGTACTTC. It yields the protein CASSLGGTATYEQYF.

This chain links TRBV11-3 with TRBJ2-7, with D maybe TRBD2 (5 bases). Germline-derived CDR1 and CDR2 are SGHNT and YENEEA. With 0 bases removed from V and 6 bases from J, the gap between germline ends came to 12 bases. The CDR3 consists of 14 residues. The DNA for the CDR3 is TGTGCCAGCAGCTTAGACGGGAAGGGTGGCGAGCAGTACTTC. This sequence encodes CASSLDGKGGEQYF.

This clone was counted between two and nine times. The chain carries TRBV9 and TRBJ2-3; TRBD2 might be the D (6 bases). CDR1 SGDLS and CDR2 YYNGEE come from the germline V gene. This CDR3 contains 13 residues. V lost 5 bases to trimming and J lost 1 base, with 8 bases between them. The CDR3 DNA is TGTGCCAGCAGTTGGGAGGGCACAGATACGCAGTATTTT. Its protein product is CASSWEGTDTQYF.

The V gene is TRBV3-1 (or the pseudogene TRBV3-2), the J gene TRBJ2-5; TRBD2 matches 11 bases. Germline-derived CDR1 and CDR2 are LGHDT and YNNKEL (reference sequence). This CDR3 is 16 amino acids long. J lost 3 bases, V lost 2 bases, and 5 bases had no gene match. CDR3 amino acids: CASSQTGTSGKETQYF. CDR3 nucleotide sequence: TGTGCCAGCAGCCAAACCGGGACTAGCGGAAAAGAGACCCAGTACTTC.

This clone was found once. This chain joins TRBV6-1 and TRBJ2-1, with 8 bases matching TRBD2. J gave up 2 bases and V 4 bases, and 7 bases lay outside the gene matches. This CDR3 is built from 16 residues. Looked up from germline, CDR1 is MNHNS and CDR2 is SASEGT. Here the CDR3 reads CASSGEVRGAYNEQFF. The CDR3 nucleotides are TGTGCCAGCAGTGGCGAGGTGCGGGGGGCCTACAATGAGCAGTTCTTC.

This chain connects TRBV5-1 to TRBJ2-2, with TRBD1 matching over 10 bases. The CDR3 length is 16 residues. V shed 4 bases and J 5 bases; nucleotides not matched to a gene: 8. The germline V gene encodes CDR1 SGHRS and CDR2 YFSETQ. This CDR3 is CASSPRDRGETGELFF. CDR3 nucleotides: TGCGCCAGCAGCCCGCGGGACAGGGGAGAGACCGGGGAGCTGTTTTTT.

The chain combines TRBV6-6 with TRBJ1-2; D possibly corresponds to TRBD1 (6 bases). The CDR3 runs to 15 residues. CDR1 and CDR2 (germline): MNHNY, SVGAGI (reference sequence). V was trimmed by 0 bases and J by 8 bases, leaving 16 bases between them. This chain's CDR3 is CASSYSSGGVRGYTF. CDR3 nucleotides: TGTGCCAGCAGTTACTCTTCGGGGGGCGTTAGGGGCTACACCTTC.

V is TRBV5-1 and J is TRBJ2-2, with 7 bases aligning to TRBD1. In germline, CDR1 is SGHRS, CDR2 YFSETQ. This CDR3 has 16 residues. Losses at the gene ends were 4 bases for V and 3 bases for J; bases not matched to a gene: 9. The CDR3 bases are TGCGCCAGCAGCCCCCCCGGGACAGCTGACACCGGGGAGCTGTTTTTT. It is translated as CASSPPGTADTGELFF.

The chain couples TRBV9 to TRBJ2-3; D might be TRBD2 (6 bases). V gave up 4 bases and J gave up 2 bases, with 11 bases separating them. CDR1 and CDR2 from the germline V gene are SGDLS and YYNGEE. The CDR3 loop spans 14 amino acids. The CDR3 DNA sequence: TGTGCCAGCAGCCCCGGGAGTCTCACAGATACGCAGTATTTT. Its protein product is CASSPGSLTDTQYF. The whole variable domain, remainder taken from reference TRBV9 and TRBJ2-3, is DSGVTQTPKHLITATGQRVTLRCSPRSGDLSVYWYQQSLDQGLQFLIQYYNGEERAKGNILERFSAQQFPDLHSELNLSSLELGDSALYFCASSPGSLTDTQYFGPGTRLTVL.

V and J are TRBV6-2 or TRBV6-3 and TRBJ2-1; tentative D call: TRBD2 (5 bases). Germline loops: CDR1 MNHEY, CDR2 SVGEGT. There are 15 residues in the CDR3. Trimming pared 4 bases from V and 3 bases from J, leaving 13 bases between. In nucleotides, the CDR3 is TGTGCCAGCAGTTGGGCGGAGCGGTTCTACAATGAGCAGTTCTTC. This encodes CASSWAERFYNEQFF.

In this sample, this clone is medium-sized. V usage is TRBV4-1 and J usage is TRBJ2-3; D gene ambiguous. Germline-derived CDR1 and CDR2 are MGHRA and YSYEKL. V lost 2 bases to trimming and J lost 2 bases, with 14 bases between them. The CDR3 is 16 amino acids. CDR3 sequence (DNA): TGCGCCAGCAGCCAACCCATTGACACATACACAGATACGCAGTATTTT. It encodes CASSQPIDTYTDTQYF.